A selection of T cell receptor beta chains follows, all from one sample in a study of PD-1 blockade in classical Hodgkin lymphoma. The assay was immunoSEQ multiplex PCR, and TCRdb's table has in-frame clones only and misses some. Among roughly 100,000 clones, 89% were seen once, and the ten largest hold 19%. Sequences were derived from peripheral blood mononuclear cells (PBMCs), sampled before the fourth cycle of nivolumab. The receptors here all came from a human donor with classical Hodgkin lymphoma. Both conserved end residues are part of each CDR3. D genes are given only for firm matches. Some rows have no size entry. The others give once, few or many, or a class for an expanded clone.

TRBV27	.	TRBJ1-1	.	CASRSGTLNTEAFF	TGTGCCAGCAGATCCGGGACGTTGAACACTGAAGCTTTCTTT
TRBV28	.	TRBJ2-1	.	CATRDLISSYNEQFF	TGTGCCACCCGGGATTTGATTAGCTCCTACAATGAGCAGTTCTTC
TRBV19	.	TRBJ1-5	.	CASSDPHQPQHF	TGTGCCAGTAGCGATCCGCATCAGCCCCAGCATTTT
TRBV6-5	.	TRBJ1-5	.	CASSSTGYGQPQHF	TGTGCCAGCAGCAGCACAGGTTATGGTCAGCCCCAGCATTTT
TRBV7-7	.	TRBJ2-5	.	CASSLARGETQYF	TGTGCCAGCAGCTTAGCCCGGGGAGAGACCCAGTACTTC
TRBV19	.	TRBJ2-1	TRBD2	CATRETGGRRREQFF	TGTGCCACGAGGGAGACAGGCGGGAGGAGGCGTGAGCAGTTCTTC
TRBV9	once	TRBJ1-3	.	CASSGNSGNTIYF	TGTGCCAGCAGCGGAAACTCTGGAAACACCATATATTTT
TRBV2	.	TRBJ1-1	.	CASRPMGGQTEAFF	TGTGCCAGCAGACCCATGGGAGGGCAAACTGAAGCTTTCTTT
TRBV23-1	.	TRBJ2-2	.	CASSQSDRTNQPRNNTGELFF	TGCGCCAGCAGTCAATCTGATCGCACCAACCAGCCCAGAAATAACACCGGGGAGCTGTTTTTT
TRBV6-4	many	TRBJ2-7	.	CASSEKVSGPYEQYF	TGTGCCAGCAGTGAGAAGGTTAGCGGCCCCTACGAGCAGTACTTC
TRBV4-1	.	TRBJ1-4	.	CASRQSQGREKLFF	TGCGCCAGCAGGCAAAGCCAGGGGAGGGAAAAACTGTTTTTT
TRBV11-2	.	TRBJ2-1	.	CASSTVEGGSYNEQFF	TGTGCCAGCAGCACCGTGGAGGGGGGCTCCTACAATGAGCAGTTCTTC
TRBV6-1	.	TRBJ2-3	TRBD2	CASSERQRESPDTQYF	TGTGCCAGCAGTGAACGGCAGCGGGAGAGTCCAGATACGCAGTATTTT
TRBV9	.	TRBJ1-2	.	CASSVGQSNYGYTF	TGTGCCAGCAGCGTAGGCCAGTCTAACTATGGCTACACCTTC
TRBV5-1	few	TRBJ2-7	.	CASSGGGQPSYEQYF	TGCGCCAGCAGCGGGGGGGGACAGCCCTCCTACGAGCAGTACTTC
TRBV7-9	.	TRBJ1-1	TRBD1	CASSSGGNTEAFF	TGTGCCAGCAGCTCAGGGGGTAACACTGAAGCTTTCTTT
TRBV28	once	TRBJ2-7	.	CASSFQPGQAYEQYF	TGTGCCAGCAGTTTCCAGCCCGGACAAGCCTACGAGCAGTACTTC
TRBV4-3	.	TRBJ2-3	.	CASGTRARTDTQYF	TGCGCCAGCGGAACTAGAGCCCGCACAGATACGCAGTATTTT
TRBV6-5	few	TRBJ1-1	.	CASSYSKAGRGTEAFF	TGTGCCAGCAGTTACTCGAAGGCAGGCAGGGGAACTGAAGCTTTCTTT
TRBV19	.	TRBJ2-1	.	CASRIDSSNYNEQFF	TGTGCCAGTAGGATCGACAGCAGCAACTACAATGAGCAGTTCTTC
TRBV4-3	.	TRBJ2-5	.	CASSQGTDGAMETQYF	TGCGCCAGCAGCCAAGGGACGGACGGTGCCATGGAGACCCAGTACTTC
TRBV18	.	TRBJ2-7	.	CASSPPGRSYEQYF	TGTGCCAGCTCACCACCGGGGAGGTCCTACGAGCAGTACTTC
TRBV5-6	.	TRBJ2-7	.	CASSRIVQGSGEQYF	TGTGCCAGCAGCCGTATCGTGCAGGGATCGGGCGAGCAGTACTTC
TRBV19	.	TRBJ1-5	.	CASSIGGGSNQPQHF	TGTGCCAGTAGTATAGGGGGGGGTAGCAATCAGCCCCAGCATTTT
TRBV2	.	TRBJ2-2	.	CASSGQGWNTGELFF	TGTGCCAGCAGTGGGCAGGGCTGGAACACCGGGGAGCTGTTTTTT
TRBV15	.	TRBJ2-3	TRBD1	CATSRSRTGADTQYF	TGTGCCACCAGCAGGTCACGGACAGGGGCAGATACGCAGTATTTT
TRBV10-3	.	TRBJ1-5	.	CAISESGQPQHF	TGTGCCATCAGTGAGTCCGGGCAGCCCCAGCATTTT
TRBV19	.	TRBJ2-3	TRBD2	CASRTSGSPDTQYF	TGTGCCAGTAGGACTAGCGGGAGTCCGGATACGCAGTATTTT
TRBV14	.	TRBJ2-3	.	CASSQVSDTQYF	TGTGCCAGCAGCCAAGTTTCGGATACGCAGTATTTT
TRBV19	.	TRBJ2-4	.	CASSIRGGNQNIQYF	TGTGCCAGTAGTATTCGGGGCGGGAACCAAAACATTCAGTACTTC
TRBV28	once	TRBJ2-5	.	CASRGWGWETQYF	TGTGCCAGCCGGGGGTGGGGCTGGGAGACCCAGTACTTC
TRBV5-1	.	TRBJ1-1	.	CASSLDRQMNTEAFF	TGCGCCAGCAGCTTGGACAGACAGATGAACACTGAAGCTTTCTTT
TRBV10-2	.	TRBJ2-1	.	CASSEAAGTWNNEQFF	TGCGCCAGCAGTGAGGCGGCCGGTACGTGGAACAATGAGCAGTTCTTC
TRBV7-2	.	TRBJ2-2	.	CASSLKIVRTGELFF	TGTGCCAGCAGCTTAAAAATAGTGCGGACCGGGGAGCTGTTTTTT
TRBV5-1	.	TRBJ2-7	TRBD1	CASSLGGQGYEQYF	TGCGCCAGCAGCTTGGGGGGACAGGGATACGAGCAGTACTTC
TRBV6-5	.	TRBJ1-2	TRBD1	CASSYYRGSHYGYTF	TGTGCCAGCAGTTACTACAGGGGGTCTCACTATGGCTACACCTTC
TRBV5-1	.	TRBJ2-7	.	CASNEQGGSYYEQYF	TGCGCCAGCAACGAACAGGGAGGGTCCTACTATGAGCAGTACTTC
TRBV6-5	.	TRBJ1-3	.	CASSYSAGSGNTIYF	TGTGCCAGCAGTTACTCGGCCGGCTCTGGAAACACCATATATTTT
TRBV11-2	.	TRBJ2-7	.	CASSLLLGSAGYEQYF	TGTGCCAGCAGCTTATTGCTGGGCTCGGCTGGCTACGAGCAGTACTTC
TRBV28	.	TRBJ2-3	TRBD2	CASPKTSGSLTDTQYF	TGTGCCAGCCCTAAGACTAGCGGGAGTTTGACAGATACGCAGTATTTT
TRBV4-2	.	TRBJ2-3	.	CASSQDPVGDTTDTQYF	TGTGCCAGCAGCCAAGACCCTGTTGGGGATACCACAGATACGCAGTATTTT
TRBV6-4	.	TRBJ2-1	.	CASSEHQTNLHNEQFF	TGTGCCAGCAGTGAGCATCAGACAAATTTGCACAATGAGCAGTTCTTC
TRBV5-6	.	TRBJ1-3	.	CASSLAAATSGNTIYF	TGTGCCAGCAGCTTGGCAGCGGCTACCTCTGGAAACACCATATATTTT
TRBV27	.	TRBJ2-1	.	CASSPRLVAISNEQFF	TGTGCCAGCAGCCCCCGACTGGTAGCGATCAGCAATGAGCAGTTCTTC
TRBV29-1	.	TRBJ2-3	TRBD1	CSAPGQGGTDTQYF	TGCAGCGCACCGGGACAGGGGGGGACAGATACGCAGTATTTT
TRBV5-4	.	TRBJ2-1	.	CASSPYGDNEQFF	TGTGCCAGCAGCCCATACGGCGACAATGAGCAGTTCTTC
TRBV6-6	.	TRBJ1-1	.	CASYGGSAGSTEAFF	TGTGCCAGCTACGGGGGGAGCGCCGGATCCACTGAAGCTTTCTTT
TRBV6-5	.	TRBJ2-7	.	CASSYGPAVLTEQYF	TGTGCCAGCAGTTACGGACCCGCGGTCTTGACAGAGCAGTACTTC
TRBV30	.	TRBJ1-6	.	CAWSVLRGTNSPLHF	TGTGCCTGGAGTGTACTTCGGGGGACCAATTCACCCCTCCACTTT
TRBV5-6	.	TRBJ2-5	TRBD1	CASSLEGARGETQYF	TGTGCCAGCAGCTTGGAGGGGGCTCGAGGGGAGACCCAGTACTTC
TRBV15	.	TRBJ2-2	.	CATSRDRDTNTGELFF	TGTGCCACCAGCAGAGACCGAGACACAAACACCGGGGAGCTGTTTTTT
TRBV10-3	.	TRBJ1-1	.	CAISVTWERFVNTEAFF	TGTGCCATCAGTGTCACCTGGGAGCGATTCGTGAACACTGAAGCTTTCTTT
TRBV5-1	.	TRBJ2-3	.	CASSLAEGSRVPDTQYF	TGCGCCAGCAGCTTGGCCGAAGGGTCAAGGGTACCAGATACGCAGTATTTT
TRBV28	.	TRBJ1-3	TRBD1	CASSFLLHVGRDRGPGNTIYF	TGTGCCAGCAGTTTCCTTTTACACGTGGGGCGCGACAGGGGGCCGGGAAACACCATATATTTT